This TCR beta chain was sequenced in a study of T cell responses to AZD1222 COVID-19 vaccine. Trimming shortened V by 0 bases and J by 6 bases, and 14 bases separated the two germline ends. This CDR3 is built from 15 residues. The germline V gene has CDR1 MNHEY and CDR2 SMNVEV (reference sequence). Clones were read by immunoSEQ multiplex PCR, and TCRdb kept only the in-frame ones, dropping some. This sample has about 120,000 clones, with roughly 88% found just once. The gene calls are TRBV27 and TRBJ2-5, with D tentatively TRBD2 (7 bases). The clonotype originates from an adult in good health. The sequenced sample was peripheral blood, obtained on day 0 of MenACWY control vaccination. This chain's CDR3 is CASSLSGGGLQTQYF. The CDR3 DNA reads TGTGCCAGCAGTTTATCGGGAGGGGGGTTGCAGACCCAGTACTTC.